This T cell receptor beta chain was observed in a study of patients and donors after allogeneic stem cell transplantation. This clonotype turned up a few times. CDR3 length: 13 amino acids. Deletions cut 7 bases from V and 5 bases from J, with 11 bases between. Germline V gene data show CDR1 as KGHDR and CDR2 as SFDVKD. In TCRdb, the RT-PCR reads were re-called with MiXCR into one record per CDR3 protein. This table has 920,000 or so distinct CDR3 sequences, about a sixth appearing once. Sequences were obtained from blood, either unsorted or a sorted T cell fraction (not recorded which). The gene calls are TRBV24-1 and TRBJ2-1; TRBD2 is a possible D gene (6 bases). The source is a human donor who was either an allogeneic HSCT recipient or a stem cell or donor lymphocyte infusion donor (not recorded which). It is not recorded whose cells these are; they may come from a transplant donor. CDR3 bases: TGTGCCACCAGACGGGGGAACGACAATGAGCAGTTCTTC. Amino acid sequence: CATRRGNDNEQFF.